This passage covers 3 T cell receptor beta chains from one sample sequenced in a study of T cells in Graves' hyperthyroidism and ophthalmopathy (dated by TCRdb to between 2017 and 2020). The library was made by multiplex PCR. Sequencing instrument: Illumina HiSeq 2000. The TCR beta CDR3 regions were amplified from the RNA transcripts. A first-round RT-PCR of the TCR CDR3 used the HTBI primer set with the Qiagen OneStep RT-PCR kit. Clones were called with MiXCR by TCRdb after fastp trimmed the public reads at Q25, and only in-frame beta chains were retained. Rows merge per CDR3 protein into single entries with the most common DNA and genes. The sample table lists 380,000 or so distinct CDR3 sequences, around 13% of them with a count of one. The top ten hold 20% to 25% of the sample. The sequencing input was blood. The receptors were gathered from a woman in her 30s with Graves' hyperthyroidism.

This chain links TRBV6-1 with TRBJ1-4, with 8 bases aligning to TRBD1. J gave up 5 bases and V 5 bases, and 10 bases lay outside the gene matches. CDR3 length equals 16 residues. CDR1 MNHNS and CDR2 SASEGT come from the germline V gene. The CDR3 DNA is TGTGCCAGCAGTAGTGAGCTTAGACAGGGGAATGAAAAACTGTTTTTT. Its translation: CASSSELRQGNEKLFF.

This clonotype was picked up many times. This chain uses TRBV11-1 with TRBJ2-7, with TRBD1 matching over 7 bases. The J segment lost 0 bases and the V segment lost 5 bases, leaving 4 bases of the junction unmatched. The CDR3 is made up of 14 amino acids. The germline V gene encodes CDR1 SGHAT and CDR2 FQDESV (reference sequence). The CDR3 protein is CASSPGTDSYEQYF. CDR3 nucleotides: TGTGCCAGCAGCCCCGGGACAGACTCCTACGAGCAGTACTTC.

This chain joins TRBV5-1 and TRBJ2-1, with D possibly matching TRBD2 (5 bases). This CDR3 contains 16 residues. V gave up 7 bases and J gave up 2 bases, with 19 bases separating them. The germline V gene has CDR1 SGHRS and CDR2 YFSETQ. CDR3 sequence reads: CASAQFMVATYNEQFF. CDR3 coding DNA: TGCGCCAGCGCGCAGTTTATGGTAGCGACCTACAATGAGCAGTTCTTC.